These 14 T cell receptor beta chains were all obtained from the same sample, sequenced in a study of tumor and adjacent non-tumor tissue in lung cancer. A modified ARM-PCR protocol with three rounds of nested PCR amplified TCRbeta. TCRdb independently ran MiXCR on the multiplex PCR reads; one entry per CDR3 protein. Found here are about 120,000 distinct CDR3 sequences, over 75% of them singletons; the top ten hold 20% to 25%. RNA was extracted from bulk tissue without any cell sorting. The specimen sequenced was lung tumor tissue. The receptors come from a man between 65 and 85 years old with non-small cell lung cancer.

Details on this clonotype: One junction end disagrees with the germline gene, perhaps due to a read error. The V and J genes are TRBV28 and TRBJ2-2; D perhaps matches TRBD1 (6 bases). There are 16 residues in the CDR3. The germline V gene has CDR1 MDHEN and CDR2 SYDVKM. CDR3 sequence: CASSGLVGDNTWELFF. DNA for the CDR3: TGTGCCAGCAGTGGGCTAGTGGGGGACAACACCTGGGAGCTGTTTTTT.

Comment on this clonotype: Germline and junction disagree at one end, which may indicate a read error. The V gene is TRBV6-5, the J gene TRBJ2-3; D is unclear. Germline V gene data show CDR1 as MNHEY and CDR2 as SVGAGI. The CDR3 has 12 residues. The CDR3, as DNA: TGTGCCAGCAGAGGCGACACTGATATGCAGTATTTT. Translated, it gives CASRGDTDMQYF.

Remarks on this clonotype: Its ends do not fully match the called genes, so a read error is possible. The chain recombines TRBV11-3 with TRBJ2-2, with 7 bases aligning to TRBD1. This CDR3 spans 15 amino acids. Germline CDR1 SGHNT, CDR2 YENEEA. As DNA, the CDR3 is TGTGTCAGCAGTCCGCGACAGGGCAAGACCGGGGAGCTGTTTTTT. As protein: CVSSPRQGKTGELFF.

A remark on this clonotype: The final CDR3 position lacks the conserved phenylalanine or tryptophan, pointing to a likely read error. The chain recombines TRBV6-2 or TRBV6-3 with TRBJ2-1; TRBD2 aligns across 14 bases. Germline CDR1 MNHEY, CDR2 SVGEGT. The CDR3 consists of 19 residues. With 3 bases clipped from V and 4 bases from J, the junction kept 11 bases outside the gene matches. The CDR3 loop is CASSYGTSGSGGGYNEQFL. Written as DNA, the CDR3 is TGTGCCAGCAGTTATGGGACTAGCGGGAGTGGAGGTGGGTACAATGAGCAGTTCTTA.

This clonotype was detected many times. The chain carries TRBV6-5 and TRBJ2-1; 10 bases are shared with TRBD2. The CDR3 runs 19 residues. Germline CDR1 and CDR2: MNHEY and SVGAGI. Trimming removed 4 bases from V and 9 bases from J; junction bases left unmatched: 21. In nucleotides, the CDR3 is TGTGCCAGCAGTTCACTGAGCGGGGTAGCGGGAGGCCGAGGATTTGAGCAGTTCTTC. Translated, it gives CASSSLSGVAGGRGFEQFF.

Concerning this clonotype itself: At one end, the junction sequence differs from germline, possibly due to a read error. The chain couples TRBV6-5 to TRBJ2-7; tentative D call: TRBD1 (5 bases). Germline V CDR1 and CDR2: MNHEY, SVGAGI. CDR3 length: 16 residues. CDR3: CTSRHTGEQVAYEQYF. The CDR3, as DNA: TGTACCAGCAGACACACTGGGGAACAGGTAGCCTACGAGCAGTACTTC.

This clonotype has a handful of counts. The missing conserved phenylalanine or tryptophan at the end of this CDR3 makes a read error likely. V gene TRBV4-1 combines with J gene TRBJ1-2; a possible D gene is TRBD1 (5 bases). This CDR3 is built from 13 residues. Trimming cost V 4 bases and J 8 bases, with 14 bases left between them. Germline V CDR1 and CDR2: MGHRA, YSYEKL. CDR3 nucleotides: TGCGCCAGCAGCCCAAACAGGAGCAGAGGCTACACCTTA. Protein: CASSPNRSRGYTL.

This clonotype was observed many times. The chain has TRBV6-1 and TRBJ1-1; D gene ambiguous. Trimming pared 7 bases from V and 1 base from J, leaving 10 bases between. The CDR3 extends over 13 amino acids. The germline gives CDR1 MNHNS, CDR2 SASEGT. CDR3 DNA: TGTGCCAGCACCTTGGCCCCGAACACTGAAGCTTTCTTT. Translating it yields CASTLAPNTEAFF.

In the case of this clonotype: Without the conserved terminal phenylalanine or tryptophan, this CDR3 likely stems from a read error. This CDR3 reads CASSHPGTGRNEQYI. The CDR3 DNA reads TGTGCCAGCAGCCATCCCGGGACAGGGCGTAATGAGCAGTACATC. This chain uses TRBV5-5 with TRBJ2-7, with 9 nucleotides matching TRBD1. V lost 4 bases to trimming and J lost 7 bases; unmatched junction nucleotides: 12. The CDR3 is made up of 15 amino acids. Germline V gene sequence: CDR1 SGHKS, CDR2 YYEKEE (reference sequence).

This clonotype occurred a few times. The J gene is TRBJ2-2, the V gene TRBV10-3, with a tentative D call TRBD2 (5 bases). There are 16 residues in the CDR3. The V gene lost 7 bases and the J gene lost 5 bases, with 20 bases spanning the gap. CDR1 and CDR2 from the germline V gene are ENHRY and SYGVKD. CDR3 residues: CAITGRTAPGTGELFF. Here the CDR3 DNA reads TGTGCCATCACTGGGCGGACTGCCCCTGGTACCGGGGAGCTGTTTTTT.

For this clonotype: Sequence at one end of the junction differs from germline and may be a read error. V and J are TRBV6-2 or TRBV6-3 and TRBJ2-7, with TRBD1 matching 8 bases. This CDR3 has 15 amino acids. Germline V gene sequence: CDR1 MNHEY, CDR2 SVGEGT. The CDR3 loop is CASRRTTGAAYERYF. The CDR3 coding sequence is TGTGCCAGCAGGAGGACGACAGGGGCGGCCTACGAGCGGTACTTC.

This clonotype is classed as medium-sized. This chain connects TRBV6-5 to TRBJ1-1, with 12 positions matching TRBD1. Germline V gene lookup returns CDR1 MNHEY and CDR2 SVGAGI. The CDR3 runs 13 residues. Trimming removed 6 bases from V and 12 bases from J; junction bases left unmatched: 8. The CDR3 DNA reads TGTGCCAGCAGCTCCGGGACAGGGGGCAAAACTTTCTTT. It codes for CASSSGTGGKTFF.

Of note for this clonotype: A much larger clone lies a single base off, so this may be a read error. The chain carries TRBV20-1 and TRBJ2-7; 8 bases are a match to TRBD2. This CDR3 spans 18 amino acids. CDR1 and CDR2 from the germline V gene are DFQATT and SNEGSKA (reference sequence). The junction had 19 bases not matched to a gene; V was cut back by 1 base and J by 5 bases. The chain's CDR3 is CSARASPRLGLGDDEQYF. The CDR3 nucleotides read TGCAGTGCTAGAGCATCACCCAGATTGGGACTAGGCGACGACGAGCAGTACTTC.

On this clonotype: A read error may be the cause here, since a much bigger clone is one base away. The rearrangement joins TRBV11-2 to TRBJ2-7, with 11 bases matching TRBD1. Germline CDR1 reads SGHAT; CDR2 reads FQNNGV. Unmatched junction bases numbered 3, after V lost 2 bases and J lost 12 bases. This CDR3 has 12 residues. This CDR3 is CASSLRDRGSYF. The CDR3 DNA follows: TGTGCCAGCAGCTTAAGGGACAGGGGGTCGTACTTC.